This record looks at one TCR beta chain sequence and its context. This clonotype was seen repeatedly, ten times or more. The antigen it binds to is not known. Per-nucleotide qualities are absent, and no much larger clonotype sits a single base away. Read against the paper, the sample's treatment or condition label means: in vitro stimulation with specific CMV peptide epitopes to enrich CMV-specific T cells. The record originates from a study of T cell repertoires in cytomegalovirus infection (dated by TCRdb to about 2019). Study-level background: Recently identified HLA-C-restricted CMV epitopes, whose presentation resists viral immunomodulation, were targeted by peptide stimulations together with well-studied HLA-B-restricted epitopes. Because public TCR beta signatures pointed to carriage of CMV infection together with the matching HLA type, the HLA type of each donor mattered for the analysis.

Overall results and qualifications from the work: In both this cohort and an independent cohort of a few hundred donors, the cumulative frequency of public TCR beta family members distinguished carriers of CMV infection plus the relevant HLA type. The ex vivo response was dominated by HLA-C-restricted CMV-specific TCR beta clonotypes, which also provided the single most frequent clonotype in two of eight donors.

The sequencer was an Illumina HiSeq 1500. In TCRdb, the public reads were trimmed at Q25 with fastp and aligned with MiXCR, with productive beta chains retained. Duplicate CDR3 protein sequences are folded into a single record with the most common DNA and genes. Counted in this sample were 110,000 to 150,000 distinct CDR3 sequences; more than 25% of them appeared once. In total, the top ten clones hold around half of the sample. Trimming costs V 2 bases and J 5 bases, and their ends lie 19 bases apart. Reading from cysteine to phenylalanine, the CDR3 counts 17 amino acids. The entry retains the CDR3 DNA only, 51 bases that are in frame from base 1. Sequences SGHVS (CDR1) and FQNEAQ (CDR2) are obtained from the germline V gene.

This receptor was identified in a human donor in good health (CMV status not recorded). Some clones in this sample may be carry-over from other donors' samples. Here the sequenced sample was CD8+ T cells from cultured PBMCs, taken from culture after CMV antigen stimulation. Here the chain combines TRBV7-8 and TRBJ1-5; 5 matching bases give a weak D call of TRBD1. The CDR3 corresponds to CASSLNTGGRVYQPQHF. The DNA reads TGTGCCAGCAGCTTAAACACAGGTGGACGGGTGTATCAGCCCCAGCATTTT.